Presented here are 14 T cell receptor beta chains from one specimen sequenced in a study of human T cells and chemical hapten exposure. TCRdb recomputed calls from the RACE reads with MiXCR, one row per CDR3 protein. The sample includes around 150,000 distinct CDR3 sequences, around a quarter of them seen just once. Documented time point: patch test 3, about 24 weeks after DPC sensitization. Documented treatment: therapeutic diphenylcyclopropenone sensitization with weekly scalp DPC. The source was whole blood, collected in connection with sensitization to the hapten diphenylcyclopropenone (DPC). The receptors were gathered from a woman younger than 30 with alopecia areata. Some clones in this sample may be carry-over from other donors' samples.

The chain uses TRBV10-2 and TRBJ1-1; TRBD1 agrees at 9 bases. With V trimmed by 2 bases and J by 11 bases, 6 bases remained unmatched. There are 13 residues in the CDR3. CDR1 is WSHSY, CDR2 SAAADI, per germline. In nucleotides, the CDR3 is TGCGCCAGCAGTGAGAGGGACAGGGTACAGGCTTTCTTT. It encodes CASSERDRVQAFF.

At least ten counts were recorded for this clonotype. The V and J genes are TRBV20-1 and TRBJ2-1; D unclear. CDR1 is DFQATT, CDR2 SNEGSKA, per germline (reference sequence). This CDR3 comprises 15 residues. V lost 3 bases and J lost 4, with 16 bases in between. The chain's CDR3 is CSASPIASRYNEQFF. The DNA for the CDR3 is TGCAGTGCTAGCCCCATCGCCTCTAGATACAATGAGCAGTTCTTC.

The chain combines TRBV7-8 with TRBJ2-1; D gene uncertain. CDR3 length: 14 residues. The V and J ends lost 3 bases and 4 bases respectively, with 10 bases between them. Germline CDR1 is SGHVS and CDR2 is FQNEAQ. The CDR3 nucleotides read TGTGCCAGCAGCTTCTTTGCCCCATACAATGAGCAGTTCTTC. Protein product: CASSFFAPYNEQFF.

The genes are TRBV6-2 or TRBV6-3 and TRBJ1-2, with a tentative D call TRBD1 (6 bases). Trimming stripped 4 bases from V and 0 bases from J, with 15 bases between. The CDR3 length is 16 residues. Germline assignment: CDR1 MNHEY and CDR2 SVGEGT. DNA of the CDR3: TGTGCCAGCAGTTGGGACAAGAGACACGCTAACTATGGCTACACCTTC. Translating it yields CASSWDKRHANYGYTF.

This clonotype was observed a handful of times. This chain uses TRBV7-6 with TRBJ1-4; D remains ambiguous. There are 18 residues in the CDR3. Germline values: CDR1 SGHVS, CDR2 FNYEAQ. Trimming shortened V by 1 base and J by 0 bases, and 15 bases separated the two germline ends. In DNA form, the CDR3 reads TGTGCCAGCAGCTTAGAGGCAGGAGAAATTCCAACTAATGAAAAACTGTTTTTT. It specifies CASSLEAGEIPTNEKLFF.

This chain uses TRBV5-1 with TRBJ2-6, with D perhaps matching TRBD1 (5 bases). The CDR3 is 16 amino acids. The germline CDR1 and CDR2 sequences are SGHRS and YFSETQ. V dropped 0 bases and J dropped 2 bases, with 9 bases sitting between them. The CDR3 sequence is CASSLVSGTGANVLTF. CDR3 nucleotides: TGCGCCAGCAGCTTGGTATCAGGGACTGGGGCCAACGTCCTGACTTTC.

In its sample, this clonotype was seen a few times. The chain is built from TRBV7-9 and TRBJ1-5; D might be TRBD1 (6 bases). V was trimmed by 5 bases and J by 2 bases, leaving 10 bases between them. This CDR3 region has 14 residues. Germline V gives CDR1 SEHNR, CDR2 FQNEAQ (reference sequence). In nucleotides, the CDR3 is TGTGCCAGCAGCGCCCCAGGGGGCAATCAGCCCCAGCATTTT. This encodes CASSAPGGNQPQHF.

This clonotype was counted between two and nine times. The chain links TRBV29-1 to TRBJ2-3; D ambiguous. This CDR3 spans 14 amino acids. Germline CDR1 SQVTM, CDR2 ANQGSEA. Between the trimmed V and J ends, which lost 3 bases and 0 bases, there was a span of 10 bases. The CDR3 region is CSVEGRPSTDTQYF. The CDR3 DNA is TGCAGCGTTGAGGGCAGGCCTAGCACAGATACGCAGTATTTT.

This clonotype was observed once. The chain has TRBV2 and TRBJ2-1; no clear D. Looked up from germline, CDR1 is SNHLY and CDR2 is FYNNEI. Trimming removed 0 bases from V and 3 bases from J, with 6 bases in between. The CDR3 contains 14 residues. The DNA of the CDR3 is TGTGCCAGCAGTGAAGCTATCAACTACAATGAGCAGTTCTTC. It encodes CASSEAINYNEQFF.

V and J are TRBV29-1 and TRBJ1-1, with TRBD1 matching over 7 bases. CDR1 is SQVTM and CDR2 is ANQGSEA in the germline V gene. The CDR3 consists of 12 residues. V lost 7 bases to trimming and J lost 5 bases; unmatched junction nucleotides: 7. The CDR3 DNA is TGCAGCGAGACTACAGGGGTGACTGAAGCTTTCTTT. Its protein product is CSETTGVTEAFF.

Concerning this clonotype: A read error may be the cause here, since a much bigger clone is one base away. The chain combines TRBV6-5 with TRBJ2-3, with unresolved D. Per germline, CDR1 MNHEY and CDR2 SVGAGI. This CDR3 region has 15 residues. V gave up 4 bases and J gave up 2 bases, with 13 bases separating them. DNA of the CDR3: TGTGCCAGCAGTTCTCGTAGCAGGCTCACAGATACGCAGTATTTT. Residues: CASSSRSRLTDTQYF.

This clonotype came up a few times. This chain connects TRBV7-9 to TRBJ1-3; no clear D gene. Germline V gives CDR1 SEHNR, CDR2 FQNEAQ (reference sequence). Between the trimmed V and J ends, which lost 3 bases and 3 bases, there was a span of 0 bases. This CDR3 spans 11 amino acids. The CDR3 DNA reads TGTGCCAGCAGCTTTGGAAACACCATATATTTT. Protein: CASSFGNTIYF.

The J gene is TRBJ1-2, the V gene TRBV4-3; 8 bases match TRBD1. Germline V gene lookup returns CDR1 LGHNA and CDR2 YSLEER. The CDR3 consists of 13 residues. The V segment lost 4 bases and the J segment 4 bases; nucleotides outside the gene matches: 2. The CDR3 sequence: CASSRDRGYGYTF. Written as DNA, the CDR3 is TGCGCCAGCAGCCGAGACAGGGGCTATGGCTACACCTTC.

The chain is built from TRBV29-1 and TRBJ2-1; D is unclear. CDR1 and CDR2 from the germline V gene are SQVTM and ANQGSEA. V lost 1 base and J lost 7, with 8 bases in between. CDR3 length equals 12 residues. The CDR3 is CSVEGLANEQFF. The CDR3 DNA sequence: TGCAGCGTTGAAGGCTTAGCTAATGAGCAGTTCTTC.